In this sample, the clone carrying this T cell receptor beta chain turned up many times. This specimen comes from a study of T cells in Graves' hyperthyroidism and ophthalmopathy. Amplification of TCR beta CDR3 regions used RNA as the template. The HTBI primer set was used in a first-round RT-PCR of the TCR CDR3. One entry per CDR3 protein, called by TCRdb with MiXCR from the multiplex PCR reads. Counted here are some 250,000 distinct CDR3 sequences, roughly 14% occurring once; the ten biggest clones make up about 14%. The trim removed 2 bases at V and 4 bases at J, leaving 2 bases unmatched. Per germline, CDR1 LNHDA and CDR2 SQIVND (reference sequence). This CDR3 contains 15 residues.

This sequence joins TRBV19 and TRBJ2-1; TRBD2 matches at 10 bases. This receptor was identified in a woman in her thirties or forties with Graves' hyperthyroidism that later progressed to Graves' ophthalmopathy. Source material: blood. CDR3 sequence: CASSIQAGGYNEQFF. The CDR3 nucleotides are TGTGCCAGTAGTATACAAGCGGGAGGGTACAATGAGCAGTTCTTC.